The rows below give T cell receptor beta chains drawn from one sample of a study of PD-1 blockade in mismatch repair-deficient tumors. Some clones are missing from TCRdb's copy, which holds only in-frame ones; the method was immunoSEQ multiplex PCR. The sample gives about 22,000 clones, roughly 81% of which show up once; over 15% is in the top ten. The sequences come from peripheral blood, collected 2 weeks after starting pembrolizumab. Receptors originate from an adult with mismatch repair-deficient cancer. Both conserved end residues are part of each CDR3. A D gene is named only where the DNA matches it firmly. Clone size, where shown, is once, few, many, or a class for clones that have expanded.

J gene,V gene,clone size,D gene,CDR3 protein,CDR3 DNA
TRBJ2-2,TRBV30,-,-,CAWRPSTGELFF,TGTGCCTGGAGACCATCGACCGGGGAGCTGTTTTTT
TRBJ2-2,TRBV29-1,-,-,CSVEAGQGGYGELFF,TGCAGCGTTGAAGCGGGCCAGGGTGGATACGGGGAGCTGTTTTTT
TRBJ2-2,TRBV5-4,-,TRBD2,CASSLDGRALLGSGELFF,TGTGCCAGCAGCTTGGACGGGAGGGCCCTCTTAGGATCCGGGGAGCTGTTTTTT
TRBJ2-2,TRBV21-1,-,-,CASSRGQGNTGELFF,TGTGCCAGCAGCAGGGGACAGGGTAACACCGGGGAGCTGTTTTTT
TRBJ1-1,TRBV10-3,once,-,CATRQELNLNTEAFF,TGTGCCACGAGACAGGAACTTAACCTGAACACTGAAGCTTTCTTT
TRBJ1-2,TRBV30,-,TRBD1,CAWSVPPDRERGYTF,TGTGCCTGGAGTGTACCCCCGGACAGGGAAAGGGGCTACACCTTC
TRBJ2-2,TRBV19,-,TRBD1,CASSIRSGQPNTGELFF,TGTGCCAGTAGTATTAGGTCGGGACAGCCAAACACCGGGGAGCTGTTTTTT
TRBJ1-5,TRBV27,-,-,CASSLNMGNQPQHF,TGTGCCAGCAGTTTAAACATGGGCAATCAGCCCCAGCATTTT
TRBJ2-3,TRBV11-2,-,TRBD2,CASSLESPYSGYSTDTQYF,TGTGCCAGCAGCTTAGAGTCCCCCTATAGCGGGTATAGCACAGATACGCAGTATTTT
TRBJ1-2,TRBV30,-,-,CAWSEGRYVHGYTF,TGTGCCTGGAGTGAAGGACGTTATGTCCATGGCTACACCTTC
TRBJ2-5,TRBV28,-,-,CASQADYTGNVETQYF,TGTGCCAGCCAAGCGGACTATACAGGGAATGTCGAGACCCAGTACTTC
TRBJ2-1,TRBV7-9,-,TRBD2,CASSFIRGLAEYNEQFF,TGTGCCAGCAGTTTCATTAGGGGACTAGCGGAGTACAATGAGCAGTTCTTC
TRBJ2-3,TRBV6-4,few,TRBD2,CASSPLAGEADTQYF,TGTGCCAGCAGTCCCCTAGCGGGAGAGGCAGATACGCAGTATTTT
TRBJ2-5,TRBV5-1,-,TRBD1,CASSLGQGQETQYF,TGCGCCAGCAGCTTGGGACAGGGACAAGAGACCCAGTACTTC
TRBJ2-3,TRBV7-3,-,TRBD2,CASSFSGRGTDTQYF,TGTGCCAGCAGCTTTAGTGGGAGGGGCACAGATACGCAGTATTTT
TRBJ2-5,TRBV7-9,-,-,CASSPGGVELHDF,TGTGCCAGCAGCCCAGGGGGGGTGGAGCTCCACGACTTC
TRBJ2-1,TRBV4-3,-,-,CASSQAWRGLDEQFF,TGCGCCAGCAGCCAAGCATGGAGGGGTTTAGATGAGCAGTTCTTC
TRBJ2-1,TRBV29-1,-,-,CSGTANGQFF,TGCAGCGGGACAGCCAATGGGCAGTTCTTC
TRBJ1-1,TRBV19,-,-,CASSTPRRGYTEAFF,TGTGCCAGTAGTACCCCACGCAGGGGTTACACTGAAGCTTTCTTT
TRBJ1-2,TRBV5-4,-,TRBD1,CASSPQGMTGTIGYTF,TGTGCCAGCAGCCCACAAGGGATGACAGGGACTATAGGCTACACCTTC
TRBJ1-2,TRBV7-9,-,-,CASTSEQAYYGYTF,TGTGCCAGCACCTCTGAACAGGCTTACTATGGCTACACCTTC
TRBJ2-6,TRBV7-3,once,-,CASSPLGGGLFSGANVLTF,TGTGCCAGCAGCCCCCTAGGTGGGGGACTGTTCTCTGGGGCCAACGTCCTGACTTTC
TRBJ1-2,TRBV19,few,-,CASSRLQTNYGYTF,TGTGCCAGTAGTAGATTACAGACAAACTATGGCTACACCTTC
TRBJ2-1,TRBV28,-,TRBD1,CASSISGTGLWNEQFF,TGTGCCAGCAGTATTTCCGGGACAGGATTATGGAATGAGCAGTTCTTC
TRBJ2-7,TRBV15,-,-,CATSREPSRQQYF,TGTGCCACCAGCAGAGAGCCCTCGAGGCAGCAGTACTTC
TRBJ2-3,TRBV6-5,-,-,CASSYSHTSTDTQYF,TGTGCCAGCAGTTACTCCCACACAAGCACAGATACGCAGTATTTT
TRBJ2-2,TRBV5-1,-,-,CASSPRDSNTGELFF,TGCGCCAGCAGCCCAAGGGACTCGAACACCGGGGAGCTGTTTTTT
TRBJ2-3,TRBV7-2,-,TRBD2,CASSTSGRVTDTQYF,TGTGCCAGCAGCACTAGCGGGAGGGTCACAGATACGCAGTATTTT
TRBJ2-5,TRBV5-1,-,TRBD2,CASSSGTSGGETQYF,TGCGCCAGCAGCTCCGGAACTAGCGGGGGAGAGACCCAGTACTTC